A selection of T cell receptor beta chains follows, all from one sample in a study of T cell repertoires in aging, cancer and after chemotherapy. Each CDR3 protein gets one entry after TCRdb re-called the multiplex PCR reads with MiXCR. The data show 1,500 to 2,000 distinct CDR3 sequences, with over 45% seen just once and around a fifth held by the top ten. Sequencing input: blood. All receptors derive from a human donor with a blood cancer. CDR3s include the opening cysteine and the closing phenylalanine or tryptophan. Fields, in order: CDR3 DNA, CDR3 protein, clone size, D gene, J gene, V gene. D genes are given only for firm matches. Expanded clones are given a class, and other clones once, few, many or no size at all.

CDR3nt: TGTGCCAGCAGGACTAGCGGGGGACAAGAGACCCAGTACTTC
CDR3aa: CASRTSGGQETQYF
abundance: NA
d_gene: TRBD2
j_gene: TRBJ2-5
v_gene: TRBV6-1

CDR3nt: TGTGCCAGCAGTACAGGGTCCTACAATGAGCAGTTCTTC
CDR3aa: CASSTGSYNEQFF
abundance: NA
d_gene: NA
j_gene: TRBJ2-1
v_gene: TRBV6-2/TRBV6-3

CDR3nt: TGTGCCAGCAGCGCTAGCGGGAGGGGCTACGAGCAGTACTTC
CDR3aa: CASSASGRGYEQYF
abundance: once
d_gene: TRBD2
j_gene: TRBJ2-7
v_gene: TRBV6-2/TRBV6-3

CDR3nt: TGTGCCTGGAGTGGAAGCACAGATACGCAGTATTTT
CDR3aa: CAWSGSTDTQYF
abundance: NA
d_gene: NA
j_gene: TRBJ2-3
v_gene: TRBV30

CDR3nt: TGTGCCAGTAGTATCTTAGGTGGGGGGACTGAAGCTTTCTTT
CDR3aa: CASSILGGGTEAFF
abundance: NA
d_gene: NA
j_gene: TRBJ1-1
v_gene: TRBV19

CDR3nt: TGCAGTGCTGGGACTAGCGGGAGGCTAGATAGTAATGAGCAGTTCTTC
CDR3aa: CSAGTSGRLDSNEQFF
abundance: NA
d_gene: TRBD2
j_gene: TRBJ2-1
v_gene: TRBV20-1

CDR3nt: TGTGCCTGCTCCTCTGGACTAGCAGGTGAGCAGTTCTTC
CDR3aa: CACSSGLAGEQFF
abundance: NA
d_gene: TRBD2
j_gene: TRBJ2-1
v_gene: TRBV30

CDR3nt: TGTGCCAGCAGCTTAAGCACAGATACGCAGTATTTT
CDR3aa: CASSLSTDTQYF
abundance: large
d_gene: NA
j_gene: TRBJ2-3
v_gene: TRBV11-3

CDR3nt: TGTGCCTGGAGTGTACAAAGGTATTACGAGCAGTACTTC
CDR3aa: CAWSVQRYYEQYF
abundance: few
d_gene: NA
j_gene: TRBJ2-7
v_gene: TRBV30

CDR3nt: TGTGCCTGGAGTGTAGAGGACGGCACTGAAGCTTTCTTT
CDR3aa: CAWSVEDGTEAFF
abundance: NA
d_gene: NA
j_gene: TRBJ1-1
v_gene: TRBV30

CDR3nt: TGTGCCTGGAGTGAAACCAGGGGGCTAGGAGATACGCAGTATTTT
CDR3aa: CAWSETRGLGDTQYF
abundance: few
d_gene: TRBD1
j_gene: TRBJ2-3
v_gene: TRBV30

CDR3nt: TGTGCCAGCAGTCGGACAGGGATCGTACCGGGGACTAATGAAAAACTGTTTTTT
CDR3aa: CASSRTGIVPGTNEKLFF
abundance: NA
d_gene: TRBD1
j_gene: TRBJ1-4
v_gene: TRBV6-5

CDR3nt: TGTGCCTGGAGTGCCGAGACAGGGAGAAGTAATCAGCCCCAGCATTTT
CDR3aa: CAWSAETGRSNQPQHF
abundance: NA
d_gene: TRBD1
j_gene: TRBJ1-5
v_gene: TRBV30

CDR3nt: TGTGCCTGCACTGGACTAGCGGGGCCCAAAGAGACCCAGTACTTC
CDR3aa: CACTGLAGPKETQYF
abundance: once
d_gene: TRBD2
j_gene: TRBJ2-5
v_gene: TRBV6-5

CDR3nt: TGTGCCAGCAGCTTAGGTGGGGGACGGAGCGGGGAGCTGTTTTTT
CDR3aa: CASSLGGGRSGELFF
abundance: NA
d_gene: NA
j_gene: TRBJ2-2
v_gene: TRBV11-1

CDR3nt: TGTGCCAGCAGCACCGGACAGGGGGATGGCGAGCAGTACTTC
CDR3aa: CASSTGQGDGEQYF
abundance: few
d_gene: TRBD1
j_gene: TRBJ2-7
v_gene: TRBV7-6